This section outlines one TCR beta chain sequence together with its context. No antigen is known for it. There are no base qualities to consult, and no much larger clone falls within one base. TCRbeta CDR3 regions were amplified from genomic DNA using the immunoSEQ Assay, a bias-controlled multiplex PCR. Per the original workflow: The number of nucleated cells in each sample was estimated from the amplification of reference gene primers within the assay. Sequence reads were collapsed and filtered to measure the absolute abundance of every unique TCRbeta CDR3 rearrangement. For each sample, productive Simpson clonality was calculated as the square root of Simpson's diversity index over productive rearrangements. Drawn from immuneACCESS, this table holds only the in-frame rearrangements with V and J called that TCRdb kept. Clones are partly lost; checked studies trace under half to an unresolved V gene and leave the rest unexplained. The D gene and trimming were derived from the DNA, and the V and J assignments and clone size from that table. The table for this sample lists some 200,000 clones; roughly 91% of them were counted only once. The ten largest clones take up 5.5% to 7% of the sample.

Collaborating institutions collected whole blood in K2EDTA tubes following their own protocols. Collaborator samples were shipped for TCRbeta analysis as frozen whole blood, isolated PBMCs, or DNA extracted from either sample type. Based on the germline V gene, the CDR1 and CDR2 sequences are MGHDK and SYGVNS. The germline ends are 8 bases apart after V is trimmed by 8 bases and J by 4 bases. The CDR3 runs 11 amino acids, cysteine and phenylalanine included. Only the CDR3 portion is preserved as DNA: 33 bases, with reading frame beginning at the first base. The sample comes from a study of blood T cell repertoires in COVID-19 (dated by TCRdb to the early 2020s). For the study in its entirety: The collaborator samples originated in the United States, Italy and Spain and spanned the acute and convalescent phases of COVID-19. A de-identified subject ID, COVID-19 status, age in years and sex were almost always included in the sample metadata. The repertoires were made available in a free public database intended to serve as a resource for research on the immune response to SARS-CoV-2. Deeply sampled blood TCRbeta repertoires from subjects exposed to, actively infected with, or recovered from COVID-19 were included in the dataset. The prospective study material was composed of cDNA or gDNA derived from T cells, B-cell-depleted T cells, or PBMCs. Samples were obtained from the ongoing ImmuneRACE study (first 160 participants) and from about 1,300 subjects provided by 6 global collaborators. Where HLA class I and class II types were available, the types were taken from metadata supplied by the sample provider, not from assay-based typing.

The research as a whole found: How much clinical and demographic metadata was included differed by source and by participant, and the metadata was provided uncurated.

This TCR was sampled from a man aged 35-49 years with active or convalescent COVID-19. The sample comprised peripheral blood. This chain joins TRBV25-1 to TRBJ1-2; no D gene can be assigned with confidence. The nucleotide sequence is TGTGCCAGCTCCTACAGCTATGGCTACACCTTC. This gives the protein CASSYSYGYTF.